The source of this T cell receptor (beta chain) is a study of high-grade serous ovarian cancer treatment subgroups. Tumor samples were obtained before definitive surgery or chemotherapy. This CDR3 has 10 residues. This table comes from immunoSEQ multiplex PCR, and its TCRdb copy is limited to in-frame clones, with some not included. The sample consists of about 8,500 clones, about three quarters of them appearing once. The receptor's source is a human donor with high-grade serous ovarian cancer. The sample was tumor tissue. V usage is TRBV1 and J usage is TRBJ2-7; TRBD1, as called in the table, went unchecked against the DNA. TRBV1 is shown as a pseudogene. CDR3: CTSSQERQDF. CDR3 nucleotides: TGCACCAGCAGCCAAGAAAGACAGGACTTC.